The T cell receptor beta chain under discussion was sequenced for a study of shared clonotypes between healthy human individuals. On this clone itself: As yet, its antigen is unknown.

CDR1 SGHNT and CDR2 YENEEA come from the germline V gene. The CDR3 sequence is 14 residues long. With 5 bases clipped from V and 0 bases from J, the junction kept 4 bases outside the gene matches. A split of CD4+ cells into CD45RA+ naive and CD45RA-negative memory subsets was performed. Study results and limitations: A generally larger estimated richness was seen in naive subsets than in memory subsets. Only blood samples were collected, and tissue repertoires likely differ.

Produced via immunoSEQ multiplex PCR; TCRdb's table is partial and in-frame only. The repertoire holds millions of clones, with 85% to 95% as singletons. The chain links TRBV11-3 to TRBJ2-7; 7 positions match TRBD1. The sequenced sample consisted of naive CD4+ T cells sorted from blood. As to subset: CD45RA+ positively selected. This receptor was identified in a man younger than 35 in good health. CDR3 residues: CASSPHRGSYEQYF. CDR3 DNA sequence: TGTGCCAGCAGCCCCCACAGGGGCTCCTACGAGCAGTACTTC.